This T cell receptor beta chain was sequenced for a study of blood T cells in healthy people across ages. V shed 5 bases and J shed 6 bases, with 14 bases lying between them. From germline, CDR1 is MNHEY and CDR2 SMNVEV (reference sequence). The CDR3 sequence is 14 residues long. In its sample, this clonotype was seen a few times. Total RNA extraction produced at least 6 micrograms (per sample) for the study. With a J-beta primer mix and a sample-barcoded 5' primer, a second PCR ran 7 to 11 cycles. TCRdb reprocessed the 5' RACE reads via MiXCR and lists one record per CDR3 protein. Altogether about 1.8 million distinct CDR3 sequences are present, less than 50% being singletons, with the ten largest covering over 2%.

This receptor was obtained from a woman aged 40 to 50 in good health. The chain couples TRBV27 to TRBJ2-1; the D is unclear. The sequencing input was blood. The DNA for the CDR3 is TGTGCCAGCAGTCGCCCGCTCGGCGGCAATGAGCAGTTCTTC. Residues: CASSRPLGGNEQFF.